Shown below are 5 T cell receptor beta chains from a single sample sequenced in a study of T cell responses to AZD1222 COVID-19 vaccine. Measured with immunoSEQ multiplex PCR; TCRdb has only the in-frame clones, and not every one. The sample consists of some 200,000 clones, more than 85% of them appearing once. Sample: peripheral blood, taken 28 days after the second AZD1222 dose. The receptor source for this set is an adult who received the AZD1222 COVID-19 vaccine.

This clone is deemed medium-sized (0.01 to 0.1%). Mismatch with germline at one junction end may stem from a read error. The chain employs TRBV7-6 and TRBJ1-5; D is possibly TRBD1 (5 bases). Germline loops: CDR1 SGHVS, CDR2 FNYEAQ. This CDR3 is built from 15 residues. The CDR3 region is CASSLEKGRYQLQHF. The CDR3 DNA follows: TGTGCCAGCAGCTTAGAGAAGGGGAGATATCAGCTCCAGCATTTT.

The rearrangement joins TRBV9 to TRBJ2-1; no reliable D call. V lost 2 bases, J lost 7 bases, and 13 bases lay in between. Germline CDR1 is SGDLS and CDR2 is YYNGEE. The CDR3 is made up of 14 amino acids. CDR3 in DNA: TGTGCCAGCAGCGTCCTGCCCGAGAGTAATGAGCAGTTCTTC. Residues: CASSVLPESNEQFF.

The rearrangement uses TRBV6-2 or TRBV6-3 and TRBJ1-2, with 11 bases that match TRBD1. Germline V CDR1 and CDR2: MNHEY, SVGEGT. V trimming: 7 bases; J trimming: 4 bases; junction bases outside the gene matches: 5. CDR3 length: 14 residues. CDR3 protein: CASNPGQGAYGYTF. Here the CDR3 DNA reads TGTGCCAGCAACCCAGGACAGGGGGCCTATGGCTACACCTTC.

The chain uses TRBV11-1 and TRBJ2-5; D is possibly TRBD1 or TRBD2 (6 bases each). This CDR3 has 16 residues. Germline values: CDR1 SGHAT, CDR2 FQDESV (reference sequence). The V gene lost 1 base and the J gene lost 5 bases, with 17 bases spanning the gap. The CDR3 loop is CASSLGPAGQGETQYF. For the CDR3, the DNA is TGTGCCAGCAGCTTAGGGCCAGCGGGCCAGGGGGAGACCCAGTACTTC.

This clone was recorded only once. The V gene is TRBV20-1, the J gene TRBJ1-2; D remains unclear. Germline CDR1 DFQATT, CDR2 SNEGSKA (reference sequence). CDR3 length: 10 amino acids. Trimming removed 8 bases from V and 6 bases from J, with 10 bases in between. For the CDR3, the DNA is TGCAGTACCAGGACGGATGGCTACACCTTC. This sequence encodes CSTRTDGYTF.